Reported below is one TCR beta chain. Participants came from roughly 25 US areas, aged about 18 to 89 years. This sample is drawn from a study of blood T cell repertoires in COVID-19. Whole-study context: Both acute and convalescent COVID-19 samples were obtained from the United States, Italy and Spain.

How the authors handled the data: For nucleated cells, counts were estimated from reference gene primer amplification. Assay: immunoSEQ multiplex PCR; the TCRdb copy retains only in-frame clones and omits some. That table supplies the V and J calls and clone size; D and trimming were determined from the DNA. The repertoire has some 330,000 clones, approximately 89% of them found once; the top ten carry 5% to 6%. The germline gives CDR1 LGHDT, CDR2 YNNKEL (reference sequence). With 4 bases removed from V and 1 base from J, the gap between germline ends came to 13 bases. The CDR3 totals 15 residues. The chain employs TRBV3-1 (or the pseudogene TRBV3-2) and TRBJ1-2; the D gene is possibly TRBD1 (6 bases). Source material: PBMCs or T cells enriched from blood (not recorded which). The sequence derives from a man between 25 and 39 years old who had recovered from COVID-19. DNA for the CDR3: TGTGCCAGCAGCCCCCAACAGGGAGTTAACTATGGCTACACCTTC. Translating gives CASSPQQGVNYGYTF.